One sample yielded the 14 T cell receptor beta chains listed below, sequenced in a study of T cell repertoires in cytomegalovirus infection. TCRdb analysed the reads with MiXCR anew, one entry per CDR3 protein. The repertoire consists of more than 250,000 distinct CDR3 sequences, with around 25% occurring once and the leading ten covering roughly 13%. No antigens are known for them. The sample in question was cultured PBMCs, obtained from culture after CMV antigen stimulation. The receptor source for this set is a human donor in good health (CMV status not recorded). Some clones in this sample may be carry-over from other donors' samples.

This clonotype was counted only a few times. The chain couples TRBV12-3 or TRBV12-4 to TRBJ2-1; the D gene is possibly TRBD1 (5 bases). V was clipped by 1 base and J by 10 bases, with 8 bases between them. The CDR3 contains 12 residues. The CDR3 here is CASSLGGVEQFF. The CDR3 nucleotides read TGTGCCAGCAGTTTAGGGGGCGTGGAGCAGTTCTTC.

The CDR3 protein is CASSSGQGLNEKLFF. CDR3 coding DNA: TGTGCCAGCAGCTCGGGACAGGGCCTTAATGAAAAACTGTTTTTT. The chain has TRBV7-2 and TRBJ1-4, with 9 nucleotides matching TRBD1. V lost 4 bases to trimming and J lost 4 bases; unmatched junction nucleotides: 4. CDR1 SGHTA and CDR2 FQGNSA come from the germline V gene. There are 15 residues in the CDR3.

This chain joins TRBV7-9 and TRBJ1-4; D is unclear. Germline CDR1 SEHNR, CDR2 FQNEAQ (reference sequence). The CDR3 covers 14 residues. V lost 5 bases and J lost 5, with 12 bases in between. Written as DNA, the CDR3 is TGTGCCAGCAGCCAGCCACGTAACAATGAAAAACTGTTTTTT. This translates into CASSQPRNNEKLFF. The whole variable domain, remainder taken from reference TRBV7-9 and TRBJ1-4, is DTGVSQNPRHKITKRGQNVTFRCDPISEHNRLYWYRQTLGQGPEFLTYFQNEAQLEKSRLLSDRFSAERPKGSFSTLEIQRTEQGDSAMYLCASSQPRNNEKLFFGSGTQLSVL.

V gene TRBV28 combines with J gene TRBJ1-1; no reliable D call. V lost 3 bases and J 12 bases, leaving 14 bases between the germline ends. From germline, CDR1 is MDHEN and CDR2 SYDVKM. The CDR3 extends over 12 amino acids. As DNA, the CDR3 is TGTGCCAGCAGTTTTCTGCGGGGAGGTACTTTCTTT. This translates into CASSFLRGGTFF.

The chain uses TRBV28 and TRBJ1-1, with unresolved D. This CDR3 has 11 amino acids. V was trimmed by 3 bases and J by 7 bases, leaving 6 bases between them. Germline-derived CDR1 and CDR2 are MDHEN and SYDVKM. This CDR3 is CASSFKSEAFF. The CDR3 region has the DNA TGTGCCAGCAGTTTTAAGAGTGAAGCTTTCTTT.

The chain carries TRBV7-9 and TRBJ2-5; 11 bases align to TRBD2. The CDR3 runs to 15 residues. CDR1 and CDR2 from the germline V gene are SEHNR and FQNEAQ (reference sequence). J was trimmed by 4 bases and V by 5 bases; bases with no gene match: 6. Written as DNA, the CDR3 is TGTGCCAGCAGCGCGTCCCTAGCGGGAGGAGAGACCCAGTACTTC. This encodes CASSASLAGGETQYF.

The table lists this clonotype with many counts. The chain recombines TRBV7-9 with TRBJ1-2; D uncertain. This CDR3 is 16 amino acids long. The germline V and J ends were trimmed by 0 bases and 4 bases, with 15 bases remaining between them. The germline V gene encodes CDR1 SEHNR and CDR2 FQNEAQ (reference sequence). The CDR3 loop is CASSLAEQIRVYGYTF. The CDR3 bases are TGTGCCAGCAGCTTAGCAGAGCAAATTAGGGTCTATGGCTACACCTTC.

This sequence joins TRBV6-2 or TRBV6-3 and TRBJ1-3, with a tentative D call TRBD1 (6 bases). Per the germline V gene, CDR1 is MNHEY and CDR2 is SVGEGT. Trimming stripped 3 bases from V and 2 bases from J, with 11 bases between. There are 15 residues in the CDR3. CDR3 bases: TGTGCCAGCAGTTATCAGGGGACAACTGGAAACACCATATATTTT. Residues: CASSYQGTTGNTIYF.

The chain joins TRBV14 to TRBJ2-2; D is unclear. Germline CDR1 and CDR2: SGHDN and FVKESK. Trimming stripped 2 bases from V and 7 bases from J, with 8 bases between. The CDR3 is 13 residues long. CDR3 in amino acids: CASSQKAGGELFF. The CDR3 DNA sequence: TGTGCCAGCAGCCAAAAGGCAGGCGGGGAGCTGTTTTTT. Full variable domain (missing parts from reference TRBV14 and TRBJ2-2): EAGVTQFPSHSVIEKGQTVTLRCDPISGHDNLYWYRRVMGKEIKFLLHFVKESKQDESGMPNNRFLAERTGGTYSTLKVQPAELEDSGVYFCASSQKAGGELFFGEGSRLTVL.

This clonotype showed up many times. The chain couples TRBV7-2 to TRBJ2-7; 11 nucleotides line up with TRBD2. The germline CDR1 and CDR2 sequences are SGHTA and FQGNSA. The length of the CDR3 is 16 residues. V was clipped by 5 bases and J by 2 bases; unmatched bases: 8. The CDR3 DNA reads TGTGCCAGCAGCCCGCACGGACTAGCGGGTACCTACGAGCAGTACTTC. Translated: CASSPHGLAGTYEQYF.

At least ten counts were recorded for this clonotype. The CDR3 is CASSLLFSGLTDTQYF. In DNA, the CDR3 is TGTGCCAGCAGCTTACTATTTAGCGGACTCACAGATACGCAGTATTTT. The rearrangement uses TRBV7-2 and TRBJ2-3; tentatively, D is TRBD2 (6 bases). Germline loops: CDR1 SGHTA, CDR2 FQGNSA. Trimming stripped 2 bases from V and 2 bases from J, with 14 bases between. The CDR3 length is 16 residues. Using reference TRBV7-2 and TRBJ2-3 for the parts outside the CDR3, the full variable domain is GAGVSQSPSNKVTEKGKDVELRCDPISGHTALYWYRQSLGQGLEFLIYFQGNSAPDKSGLPSDRFSAERTGGSVSTLTIQRTQQEDSAVYLCASSLLFSGLTDTQYFGPGTRLTVL.

The chain couples TRBV5-6 to TRBJ2-2, with 7 bases lining up with TRBD1. Trimming cost V 4 bases and J 4 bases; bases outside gene matches: 4. Germline CDR1 and CDR2: SGHDT and YYEEEE. This CDR3 is built from 14 residues. CDR3 region: CASSGDRATGELFF. The CDR3 coding sequence is TGTGCCAGCAGCGGGGACAGAGCCACCGGGGAGCTGTTTTTT.

The chain joins TRBV27 to TRBJ2-2; 9 bases align to TRBD1. Germline CDR1 is MNHEY and CDR2 is SMNVEV (reference sequence). V lost 1 base and J lost 0; bases outside the gene matches: 3. CDR3 length: 17 amino acids. In nucleotides, the CDR3 is TGTGCCAGCAGTTTATTAAGGACAGGGGCGAACACCGGGGAGCTGTTTTTT. As protein: CASSLLRTGANTGELFF.

The chain combines TRBV7-9 with TRBJ2-7; maybe TRBD2 (5 bases). CDR1 is SEHNR and CDR2 is FQNEAQ in the germline V gene (reference sequence). With 6 bases removed from V and 1 base from J, the gap between germline ends came to 16 bases. This CDR3 region has 15 residues. CDR3 nucleotide sequence: TGTGCCAGCAGTCTTTCTTCGGACTGGTCCTACGAGCAGTACTTC. It encodes CASSLSSDWSYEQYF. The entire variable domain, with the rest obtained from reference TRBV7-9 and TRBJ2-7, is as follows: DTGVSQNPRHKITKRGQNVTFRCDPISEHNRLYWYRQTLGQGPEFLTYFQNEAQLEKSRLLSDRFSAERPKGSFSTLEIQRTEQGDSAMYLCASSLSSDWSYEQYFGPGTRLTVT.